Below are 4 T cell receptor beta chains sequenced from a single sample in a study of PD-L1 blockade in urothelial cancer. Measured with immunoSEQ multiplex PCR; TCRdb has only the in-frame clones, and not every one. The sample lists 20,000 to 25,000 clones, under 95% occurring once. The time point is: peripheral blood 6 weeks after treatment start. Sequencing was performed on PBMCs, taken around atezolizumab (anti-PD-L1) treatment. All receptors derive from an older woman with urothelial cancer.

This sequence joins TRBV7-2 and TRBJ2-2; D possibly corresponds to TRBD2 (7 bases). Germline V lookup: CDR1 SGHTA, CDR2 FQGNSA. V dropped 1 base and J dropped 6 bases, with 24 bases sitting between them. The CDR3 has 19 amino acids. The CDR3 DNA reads TGTGCCAGCAGCTTAGTTAGGGAAAGGGGGGGGGCCTTCCCCGGGGAGCTGTTTTTT. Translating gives CASSLVRERGGAFPGELFF.

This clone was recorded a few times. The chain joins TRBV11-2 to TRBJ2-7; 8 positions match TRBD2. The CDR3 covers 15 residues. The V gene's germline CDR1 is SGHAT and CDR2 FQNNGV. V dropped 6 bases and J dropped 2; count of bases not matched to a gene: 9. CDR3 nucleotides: TGTGCCAGCAGTACCCCTAGCGGGCCTACCTACGAGCAGTACTTC. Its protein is CASSTPSGPTYEQYF. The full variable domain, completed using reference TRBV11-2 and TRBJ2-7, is EAGVAQSPRYKIIEKRQSVAFWCNPISGHATLYWYQQILGQGPKLLIQFQNNGVVDDSQLPKDRFSAERLKGVDSTLKIQPAKLEDSAVYLCASSTPSGPTYEQYFGPGTRLTVT.

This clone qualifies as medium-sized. The CDR3 DNA reads as TGCAGCGTTGAAAGGGGGCGTAATGAGCAGTTCTTC. Translation gives CSVERGRNEQFF. The V gene is TRBV29-1, the J gene TRBJ2-1, with 7 positions matching TRBD1. Germline values: CDR1 SQVTM, CDR2 ANQGSEA. V trimming: 2 bases; J trimming: 7 bases; junction bases outside the gene matches: 2. CDR3 size: 12 residues.

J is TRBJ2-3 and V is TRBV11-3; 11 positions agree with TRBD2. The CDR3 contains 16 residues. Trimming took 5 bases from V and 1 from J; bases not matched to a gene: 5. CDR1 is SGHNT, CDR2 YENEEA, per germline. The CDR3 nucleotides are TGTGCCAGCAGCCCCGGGACTAGCGGCCGCACAGATACGCAGTATTTT. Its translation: CASSPGTSGRTDTQYF.